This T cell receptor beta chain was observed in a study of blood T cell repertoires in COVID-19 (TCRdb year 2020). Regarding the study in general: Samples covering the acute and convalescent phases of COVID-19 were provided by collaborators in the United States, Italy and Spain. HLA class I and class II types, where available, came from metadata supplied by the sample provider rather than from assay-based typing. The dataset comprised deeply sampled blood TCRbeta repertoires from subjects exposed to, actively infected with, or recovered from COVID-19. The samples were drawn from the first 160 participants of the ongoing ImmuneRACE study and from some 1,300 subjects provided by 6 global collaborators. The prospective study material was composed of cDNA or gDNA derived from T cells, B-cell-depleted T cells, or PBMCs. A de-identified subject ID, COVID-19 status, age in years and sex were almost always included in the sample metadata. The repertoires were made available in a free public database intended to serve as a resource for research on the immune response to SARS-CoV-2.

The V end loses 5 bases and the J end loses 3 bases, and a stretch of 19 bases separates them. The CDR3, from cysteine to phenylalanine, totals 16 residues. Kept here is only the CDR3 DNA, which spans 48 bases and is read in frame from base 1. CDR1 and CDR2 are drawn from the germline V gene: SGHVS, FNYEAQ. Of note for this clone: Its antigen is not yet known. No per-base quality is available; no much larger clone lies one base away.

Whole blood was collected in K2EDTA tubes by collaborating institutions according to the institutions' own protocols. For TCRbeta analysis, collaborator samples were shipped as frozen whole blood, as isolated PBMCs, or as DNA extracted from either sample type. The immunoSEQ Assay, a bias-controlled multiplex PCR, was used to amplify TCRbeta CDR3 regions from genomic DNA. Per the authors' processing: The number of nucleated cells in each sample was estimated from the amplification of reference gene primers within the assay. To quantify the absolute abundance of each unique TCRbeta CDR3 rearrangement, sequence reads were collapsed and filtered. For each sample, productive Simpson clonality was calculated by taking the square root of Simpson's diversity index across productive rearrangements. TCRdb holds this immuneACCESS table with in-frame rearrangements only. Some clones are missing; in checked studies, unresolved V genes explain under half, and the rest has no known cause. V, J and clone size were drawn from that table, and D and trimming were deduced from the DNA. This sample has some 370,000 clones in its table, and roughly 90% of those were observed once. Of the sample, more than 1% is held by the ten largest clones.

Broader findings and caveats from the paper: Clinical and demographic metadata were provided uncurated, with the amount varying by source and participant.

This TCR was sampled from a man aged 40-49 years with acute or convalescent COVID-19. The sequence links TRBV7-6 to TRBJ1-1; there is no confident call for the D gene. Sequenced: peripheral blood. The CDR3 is CASSPLGAGGDTEAFF. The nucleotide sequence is TGTGCCAGCAGCCCCCTTGGAGCGGGTGGGGACACTGAAGCTTTCTTT. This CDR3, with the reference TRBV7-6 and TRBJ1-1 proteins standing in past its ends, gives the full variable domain GAGVSQSPRYKVTKRGQDVALRCDPISGHVSLYWYRQALGQGPEFLTYFNYEAQQDKSGLPNDRFSAERPEGSISTLTIQRTEQRDSAMYRCASSPLGAGGDTEAFFGQGTRLTVV.